This is a list of T cell receptor beta chains from one sample in a study of cytomegalovirus exposure and HLA in healthy donors. Only in-frame clones appear in the TCRdb table, and some are missing; sequencing was by immunoSEQ multiplex PCR. The top ten clones hold roughly 0.38% of a sample with 250,000 to 300,000 clones, 90% of them seen once. Sequenced: PBMCs. The receptors derive from a woman between 18 and 29 years old in good health and CMV-seronegative. Each CDR3 is given with its conserved first and last residue. A D gene is named only where the DNA matches it firmly. The listing skips clone size in some rows; elsewhere it reads once, few, many or a size class.

CDR3aa: CAISEQQGRATEAFF
CDR3nt: TGTGCCATCAGTGAGCAACAGGGGAGAGCGACTGAAGCTTTCTTT
v_gene: TRBV10-3
d_gene: TRBD1
j_gene: TRBJ1-1
abundance: -

CDR3aa: CSVGGSGSTDTQYF
CDR3nt: TGCAGCGTTGGAGGTAGCGGGAGCACAGATACGCAGTATTTT
v_gene: TRBV29-1
d_gene: TRBD2
j_gene: TRBJ2-3
abundance: once

CDR3aa: CAIRSSGTSGGYNEQFF
CDR3nt: TGTGCCATCAGAAGCTCCGGGACTAGCGGCGGGTACAATGAGCAGTTCTTC
v_gene: TRBV10-3
d_gene: TRBD2
j_gene: TRBJ2-1
abundance: -

CDR3aa: CASSPSGGDYQETQYF
CDR3nt: TGCGCCAGCAGCCCTAGCGGGGGAGATTACCAAGAGACCCAGTACTTC
v_gene: TRBV4-3
d_gene: TRBD2
j_gene: TRBJ2-5
abundance: -

CDR3aa: CSVRGETSGTQPHYNEQFF
CDR3nt: TGCAGCGTGCGAGGTGAGACTAGCGGCACGCAACCTCATTACAATGAGCAGTTCTTC
v_gene: TRBV29-1
d_gene: TRBD2
j_gene: TRBJ2-1
abundance: -

CDR3aa: CASSLGTGARSGANVLTF
CDR3nt: TGTGCCAGCAGCCTGGGGACAGGCGCTCGCTCTGGGGCCAACGTCCTGACTTTC
v_gene: TRBV6-7
d_gene: TRBD1
j_gene: TRBJ2-6
abundance: -

CDR3aa: CASSLQGASNYGYTF
CDR3nt: TGTGCCAGCAGCTTACAGGGGGCAAGTAACTATGGCTACACCTTC
v_gene: TRBV7-3
d_gene: TRBD1
j_gene: TRBJ1-2
abundance: -

CDR3aa: CASSHASSSLVGETQYF
CDR3nt: TGTGCCAGCAGCCACGCCTCTTCTAGCTTAGTCGGGGAGACCCAGTACTTC
v_gene: TRBV9
d_gene: -
j_gene: TRBJ2-5
abundance: -

CDR3aa: CASSSPPPGQIYEQYF
CDR3nt: TGTGCCAGCAGTTCTCCCCCACCGGGTCAGATCTACGAGCAGTACTTC
v_gene: TRBV6-6
d_gene: -
j_gene: TRBJ2-7
abundance: -

CDR3aa: CASSLQVNEKLFF
CDR3nt: TGTGCCAGCAGCCTACAGGTGAATGAAAAACTGTTTTTT
v_gene: TRBV7-7
d_gene: -
j_gene: TRBJ1-4
abundance: -

CDR3aa: CATSRDLHRHYNEQFF
CDR3nt: TGTGCCACCAGCAGAGATCTCCACAGGCACTACAATGAGCAGTTCTTC
v_gene: TRBV15
d_gene: -
j_gene: TRBJ2-1
abundance: -

CDR3aa: CASSQDPSGGGDEQFF
CDR3nt: TGCGCCAGCAGCCAAGATCCCAGCGGGGGTGGGGATGAGCAGTTCTTC
v_gene: TRBV4-1
d_gene: TRBD2
j_gene: TRBJ2-1
abundance: -

CDR3aa: CASSLQETQYF
CDR3nt: TGTGCCAGCAGTCTCCAAGAGACCCAGTACTTC
v_gene: TRBV28
d_gene: -
j_gene: TRBJ2-5
abundance: -

CDR3aa: CASSHRGGTEAFF
CDR3nt: TGTGCCAGCAGTCACAGGGGTGGCACTGAAGCTTTCTTT
v_gene: TRBV6-1
d_gene: TRBD1
j_gene: TRBJ1-1
abundance: -

CDR3aa: CASSIVTSASGGDEQFF
CDR3nt: TGTGCCAGTAGTATAGTAACTTCGGCTAGCGGGGGGGATGAGCAGTTCTTC
v_gene: TRBV19
d_gene: TRBD2
j_gene: TRBJ2-1
abundance: -

CDR3aa: CASRSGQGFYEQYF
CDR3nt: TGTGCCAGCAGATCCGGACAGGGGTTCTACGAGCAGTACTTC
v_gene: TRBV27
d_gene: TRBD1
j_gene: TRBJ2-7
abundance: -

CDR3aa: CASSWGTENTEAFF
CDR3nt: TGCGCCAGCAGCTGGGGGACAGAGAACACTGAAGCTTTCTTT
v_gene: TRBV5-1
d_gene: TRBD1
j_gene: TRBJ1-1
abundance: -

CDR3aa: CASRAGEFSNQPQHF
CDR3nt: TGTGCCAGCAGGGCAGGGGAGTTCAGCAATCAGCCCCAGCATTTT
v_gene: TRBV2
d_gene: -
j_gene: TRBJ1-5
abundance: once

CDR3aa: CASSEYLLAGGRYNEQFF
CDR3nt: TGTGCCAGCAGTGAATATTTACTAGCGGGGGGCCGATACAATGAGCAGTTCTTC
v_gene: TRBV25-1
d_gene: TRBD2
j_gene: TRBJ2-1
abundance: -

CDR3aa: CASRTGGSNTGELFF
CDR3nt: TGTGCCAGTAGGACAGGGGGCTCAAACACCGGGGAGCTGTTTTTT
v_gene: TRBV19
d_gene: TRBD1
j_gene: TRBJ2-2
abundance: -

CDR3aa: CAISDPASGGALYF
CDR3nt: TGTGCCATCAGTGACCCTGCTAGCGGGGGGGCCCTGTATTTT
v_gene: TRBV10-3
d_gene: TRBD2
j_gene: TRBJ2-3
abundance: -

CDR3aa: CASSPRLNRGTDTQYF
CDR3nt: TGTGCCAGCTCACCACGACTAAACAGGGGCACAGATACGCAGTATTTT
v_gene: TRBV18
d_gene: -
j_gene: TRBJ2-3
abundance: -

CDR3aa: CASSSGQPQHF
CDR3nt: TGTGCCAGCAGCTCCGGTCAGCCCCAGCATTTT
v_gene: TRBV7-9
d_gene: -
j_gene: TRBJ1-5
abundance: few

CDR3aa: CASSLQGIFEKLFF
CDR3nt: TGTGCCAGCAGCTTACAGGGGATTTTCGAAAAACTGTTTTTT
v_gene: TRBV7-8
d_gene: -
j_gene: TRBJ1-4
abundance: -

CDR3aa: CASSLRQDNEQFF
CDR3nt: TGTGCCAGCAGCTTAAGACAGGACAATGAGCAGTTCTTC
v_gene: TRBV7-3
d_gene: -
j_gene: TRBJ2-1
abundance: -

CDR3aa: CASSPPGTGGYEQYF
CDR3nt: TGCGCCAGCAGCCCCCCCGGGACAGGGGGCTACGAGCAGTACTTC
v_gene: TRBV4-1
d_gene: TRBD1
j_gene: TRBJ2-7
abundance: -

CDR3aa: CASSPAQGADSPLHF
CDR3nt: TGTGCCAGCTCACCGGCTCAGGGGGCCGATTCACCCCTCCACTTT
v_gene: TRBV18
d_gene: TRBD1
j_gene: TRBJ1-6
abundance: -